The rows below give T cell receptor beta chains drawn from one sample of a study of shared clonotypes between healthy human individuals. Sequenced by immunoSEQ multiplex PCR; TCRdb stores in-frame clones only, minus some. The sample lists some 2,100,000 clones; almost 96% were seen once. Sequenced sample: naive CD4+ T cells sorted from blood. Source of these receptors: a man between 18 and 35 years old in good health. CDR3s include the opening cysteine and the closing phenylalanine or tryptophan. Fields, in order: J gene, D gene, V gene, CDR3 DNA, CDR3 protein. The D gene is left open where the match is weak.

TRBJ2-5,.,TRBV7-2,TGTGCCAGCAGCCCGGGACCCAAACAGGAGACCCAGTACTTC,CASSPGPKQETQYF
TRBJ1-5,.,TRBV11-1,TGTGCCAGCAGCTTAGCTCGTCATTCGCCCCAGCATTTT,CASSLARHSPQHF
TRBJ1-4,.,TRBV18,TGTGCCAGCTCACCAGATGTTGGTGAAAAACTGTTTTTT,CASSPDVGEKLFF
TRBJ2-5,.,TRBV5-1,TGCGCCAGCAGCTTGGCCACGACGGCCCAAGAGACCCAGTACTTC,CASSLATTAQETQYF
TRBJ2-2,.,TRBV4-1,TGCGCCAGCAGCCAACGACCAGGGGACCGGAACACCGGGGAGCTGTTTTTT,CASSQRPGDRNTGELFF
TRBJ2-2,.,TRBV2,TGTGCCAGCTCCGGACAAAGAAACACCGGGGAGCTGTTTTTT,CASSGQRNTGELFF
TRBJ1-1,TRBD1,TRBV6-1,TGTGCCAGCACCAGGACAGGGGGCACTGAAGCTTTCTTT,CASTRTGGTEAFF
TRBJ1-1,.,TRBV30,TGTGCCTGGAGGGGGGACGGTGAAGCTTTCTTT,CAWRGDGEAFF
TRBJ2-5,.,TRBV9,TGTGCCAGCAGCCCAGGGGCGTTTCAAGAGACCCAGTACTTC,CASSPGAFQETQYF
TRBJ1-1,.,TRBV7-3,TGTGCCAGCAGCTTAAACGGAGGGACGGGCACTGAAGCTTTCTTT,CASSLNGGTGTEAFF
TRBJ2-1,.,TRBV11-2,TGTGCCAGCAGTTACCTCACTACCCACAATGAGCAGTTCTTC,CASSYLTTHNEQFF
TRBJ2-3,TRBD2,TRBV18,TGTGCCAGCTCACCACGGAGCGGGGGGCGAAGCACAGATACGCAGTATTTT,CASSPRSGGRSTDTQYF
TRBJ2-2,.,TRBV29-1,TGCAGCGTGGGGCACGGGGAGCTGTTTTTT,CSVGHGELFF